The clone carrying this TCR beta chain was seen only once. Germline CDR1 MRHNA, CDR2 SNTAGT. The CDR3 has 13 amino acids. V was clipped by 8 bases and J by 10 bases, with 18 bases between them. With MiXCR, TCRdb called clones anew from the PCR reads. The sample consists of about 27,000 clones, around a sixth of them appearing once. Thyroid surgery was performed in patients who had received no treatment beforehand. This entry is derived from a study of metastatic and nonmetastatic thyroid tumors. Study details: Repertoires were compared across blood and tumor or nodule tissue from malignant and benign thyroid patients.

This receptor was obtained from a male donor with papillary thyroid cancer or a benign thyroid nodule (not recorded which). Some clones in this sample may be carry-over from other donors' samples. Sequenced sample: blood. J is TRBJ2-1 and V is TRBV6-4; D may be TRBD2 (5 bases). The CDR3: CASGSGVVGEQFF. The CDR3 DNA sequence: TGTGCCAGCGGCTCCGGGGTAGTAGGGGAGCAGTTCTTC.